The 16 T cell receptor beta chains reported below all come from one sample, sequenced in a study of blood T cell repertoires in COVID-19. The data were produced by immunoSEQ multiplex PCR, yet TCRdb's version contains in-frame clones alone and is incomplete. The sample yields about 220,000 clones, 85% to 90% seen once. Sample: PBMCs or T cells enriched from blood (not recorded which). The receptors stem from a woman between 50 and 59 years old with acute COVID-19.

This clone has just a few counts. The chain recombines TRBV28 with TRBJ1-6, with 8 bases matching TRBD1. The J segment lost 4 bases and the V segment lost 2 bases, leaving 4 bases of the junction unmatched. The CDR3 extends over 16 amino acids. The germline V gene encodes CDR1 MDHEN and CDR2 SYDVKM. CDR3 protein: CASSLLTGGYNSPLHF. For the CDR3, the DNA is TGTGCCAGCAGTTTACTAACAGGGGGTTATAATTCACCCCTCCACTTT.

CDR3 region: CATSRGLAASYNEQFF. The CDR3 nucleotides read TGTGCCACCAGCAGAGGGCTAGCGGCTTCCTACAATGAGCAGTTCTTC. The rearrangement links TRBV15 to TRBJ2-1, with 7 bases lining up with TRBD2. Germline V gives CDR1 LNHNV, CDR2 YYDKDF (reference sequence). After removal of 1 base from V and 1 base from J, the junction contained 4 bases not matched to a gene. CDR3 length: 16 amino acids. Full variable domain (rest looked up from reference TRBV15 and TRBJ2-1): DAMVIQNPRYQVTQFGKPVTLSCSQTLNHNVMYWYQQKSSQAPKLLFHYYDKDFNNEADTPDNFQSRRPNTSFCFLDIRSPGLGDTAMYLCATSRGLAASYNEQFFGPGTRLTVL.

Remarks on this clone: Additional DNA sequences in this sample encode the identical CDR3. The rearrangement links TRBV20-1 to TRBJ1-2, with D unclear. Germline loops: CDR1 DFQATT, CDR2 SNEGSKA (reference sequence). This CDR3 region has 10 residues. V lost 6 bases and J 2 bases, leaving 4 bases between the germline ends. The CDR3 region is CSAPNYGYTF. The DNA for the CDR3 is TGCAGTGCCCCGAACTATGGCTACACCTTC.

The chain couples TRBV6-5 to TRBJ1-6, with D possibly matching TRBD1 (5 bases). V dropped 1 base and J dropped 6 bases, with 13 bases sitting between them. CDR1 MNHEY and CDR2 SVGAGI come from the germline V gene. This CDR3 has 16 residues. The CDR3 sequence: CASSYWARGTNSPLHF. The CDR3 nucleotides are TGTGCCAGCAGTTACTGGGCCCGGGGGACTAATTCACCCCTCCACTTT.

The chain carries TRBV6-2 or TRBV6-3 and TRBJ2-7, with D uncertain. The CDR3 spans 14 residues. V gave up 0 bases and J gave up 2 bases, with 8 bases separating them. Germline CDR1 reads MNHEY; CDR2 reads SVGEGT. CDR3 nucleotide sequence: TGTGCCAGCAGTTACTCGATGGTAGCCTACGAGCAGTACTTC. Protein sequence: CASSYSMVAYEQYF.

This clone occurred once. The rearrangement uses TRBV30 and TRBJ2-7; the match to TRBD1 covers 11 bases. With 0 bases clipped from V and 2 bases from J, the junction kept 0 bases outside the gene matches. Germline CDR1 GTSNPN, CDR2 SVGIG (reference sequence). There are 14 residues in the CDR3. For the CDR3, the DNA is TGTGCCTGGAGTGTGGGACAGGGGGCCTACGAGCAGTACTTC. Its protein product is CAWSVGQGAYEQYF.

The V gene is TRBV6-2 or TRBV6-3, the J gene TRBJ1-1, with D possibly being TRBD1 (6 bases). Germline V CDR1 and CDR2: MNHEY, SVGEGT. The V and J ends lost 0 bases and 6 bases respectively, with 11 bases between them. The CDR3 length is 14 residues. The CDR3 loop is CASSYSARGPEAFF. CDR3 coding DNA: TGTGCCAGCAGTTACTCGGCCAGGGGTCCTGAAGCTTTCTTT.

The chain links TRBV19 to TRBJ1-5; D uncertain. The CDR3 runs 16 residues. Germline loops: CDR1 LNHDA, CDR2 SQIVND (reference sequence). Trimming took off 5 bases at V and 2 bases at J, with 16 bases between the two ends. The DNA for the CDR3 is TGTGCCAGTAGTTCGTATGGGCAGAGTGGCAATCAGCCCCAGCATTTT. Protein sequence: CASSSYGQSGNQPQHF.

CDR3 in DNA: TGTGCCAGCAGTTACTCGACAGGGGCGGCCGGGGAGCTGTTTTTT. This sequence encodes CASSYSTGAAGELFF. V is TRBV6-5 and J is TRBJ2-2; TRBD1 aligns across 8 bases. Germline V lookup: CDR1 MNHEY, CDR2 SVGAGI. This CDR3 spans 15 amino acids. With 0 bases clipped from V and 6 bases from J, the junction kept 3 bases outside the gene matches.

The chain has TRBV21-1 and TRBJ1-5; the table assigns TRBD1, which was not confirmed against the DNA. TRBV21-1 counts as a pseudogene. There are 16 residues in the CDR3. CDR3 in amino acids: CASGNRDSLLNQPQHF. CDR3 coding DNA: TGTGCCAGCGGGAACCGGGACAGTTTGCTCAATCAGCCCCAGCATTTT.

The rearrangement links TRBV5-1 to TRBJ1-1, with D perhaps TRBD1 (5 bases). The V end lost 0 bases, the J end lost 4 bases, and 13 bases lay between the germline ends. Per germline, CDR1 SGHRS and CDR2 YFSETQ. This CDR3 is 15 amino acids long. The CDR3 nucleotides read TGCGCCAGCAGCTTGGCCGGGGGAGCCCTCACTGAAGCTTTCTTT. Encoded protein: CASSLAGGALTEAFF.

The genes are TRBV7-3 and TRBJ2-3, with a possible D match to TRBD1 (7 bases). The CDR3 is 15 residues long. CDR1 is SGHTA, CDR2 FQGTGA, per germline. V was pared by 5 bases and J by 3 bases, with 15 bases between. The CDR3 DNA reads as TGTGCCAGCAGCCCCCAGGGGGGTGTGACAGATACGCAGTATTTT. Protein product: CASSPQGGVTDTQYF.

The V and J genes are TRBV7-2 and TRBJ1-2, with D uncertain. Trimming removed 3 bases at V and 2 bases at J, with 10 bases between. CDR1 is SGHTA and CDR2 is FQGNSA in the germline V gene. This CDR3 has 14 residues. CDR3 sequence: CASSFGHLNYGYTF. DNA of the CDR3: TGTGCCAGCAGCTTTGGGCATCTAAACTATGGCTACACCTTC.

To note about this clone: At one end, the junction sequence differs from germline, possibly due to a read error. The chain uses TRBV30 and TRBJ1-4; 11 positions agree with TRBD1. CDR3 size: 15 residues. Germline values: CDR1 GTSNPN, CDR2 SVGIG (reference sequence). The CDR3 region is CAWRPGDRGYEKPFF. The CDR3, as DNA: TGTGCCTGGAGGCCTGGGGACAGGGGGTATGAAAAACCGTTTTTT.

This CDR3 is CASSQTTVNYGYTF. CDR3 nucleotide sequence: TGTGCCAGCAGCCAAACGACAGTTAACTATGGCTACACCTTC. This chain connects TRBV7-9 to TRBJ1-2; D perhaps matches TRBD1 (5 bases). Between the trimmed V and J ends, which lost 5 bases and 1 base, there was a span of 11 bases. The germline CDR1 and CDR2 sequences are SEHNR and FQNEAQ (reference sequence). The CDR3 spans 14 residues.

The genes are TRBV11-2 and TRBJ1-6; D is perhaps TRBD1 (6 bases). Germline V gene lookup returns CDR1 SGHAT and CDR2 FQNNGV. The CDR3 covers 15 residues. Deletions cut 5 bases from V and 6 bases from J, with 14 bases between. DNA of the CDR3: TGTGCCAGCAGCACCCAGAGACAGGTTAATTCACCCCTCCACTTT. It specifies CASSTQRQVNSPLHF.